This section outlines one T cell receptor (beta chain) sequence together with its context. What it binds is not known. The junction and the germline gene differ at one end; a read error may be behind it. A J-beta primer mix and a sample-barcoded 5' primer were used in a second PCR of roughly 6 to 12 cycles. TCRdb recomputed calls from the 5' RACE reads with MiXCR, one row per CDR3 protein. The sample has 380,000 or so distinct CDR3 sequences, roughly half seen once. This sample was taken from a study of blood T cells in healthy people across ages. Overall study findings and caveats: With age, beta diversity per million T cells declined roughly linearly, significantly by approximately 41.

This CDR3 region has 15 residues. Input material: blood. This chain joins TRBV12-3 or TRBV12-4 and TRBJ2-1; 12 bases are a match to TRBD2. This clonotype originated in a man between 60 and 75 years old in good health. CDR3 DNA: TGTGCCAGCAGTCTAGCGGGAGGGCCCGGGGGTGAGCAGTTCTTC. Translated: CASSLAGGPGGEQFF.